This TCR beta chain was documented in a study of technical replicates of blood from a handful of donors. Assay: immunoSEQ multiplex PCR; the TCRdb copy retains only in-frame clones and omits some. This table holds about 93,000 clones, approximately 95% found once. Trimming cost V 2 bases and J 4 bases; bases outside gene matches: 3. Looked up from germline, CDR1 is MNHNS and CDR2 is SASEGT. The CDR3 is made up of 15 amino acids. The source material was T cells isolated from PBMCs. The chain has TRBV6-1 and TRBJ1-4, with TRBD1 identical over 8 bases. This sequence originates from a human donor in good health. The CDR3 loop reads CASSELDRGNEKLFF. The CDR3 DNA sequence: TGTGCCAGCAGTGAACTCGACAGGGGTAATGAAAAACTGTTTTTT.